Below, 24 T cell receptor beta chains from the same sample are listed, as sequenced in a study of CD8 T cells in ankylosing spondylitis. A single record per CDR3 protein comes from TCRdb applying MiXCR to the 5' RACE reads. The table lists roughly 250,000 distinct CDR3 sequences, 8.6% of them singletons, with over 6.5% in the top ten. Sequencing was done on a sample of blood, either unsorted or a sorted T cell fraction (not recorded which). The receptors derive from a male donor with ankylosing spondylitis or in good health (not recorded which).

This clonotype showed up many times. In DNA, the CDR3 is TGTGCCAGCAGTGAATTAGATACGCAGTATTTT. Translation: CASSELDTQYF. The V call is TRBV6-1, the J call TRBJ2-3; D remains unclear. V was cut by 2 bases and J by 5 bases, with 2 bases left in between. From germline, CDR1 is MNHNS and CDR2 SASEGT. The CDR3 spans 11 residues.

Many counts were recorded for this clonotype. V and J are TRBV5-1 and TRBJ2-7; the match to TRBD1 covers 8 bases. The germline V gene has CDR1 SGHRS and CDR2 YFSETQ. Losses at the gene ends were 4 bases for V and 5 bases for J; bases not matched to a gene: 8. There are 14 residues in the CDR3. DNA for the CDR3: TGCGCCAGCAGCCCCAACGACAGGGGCCACGAGCAGTACTTC. Protein product: CASSPNDRGHEQYF.

In this sample, this clonotype turned up many times. This chain links TRBV27 with TRBJ2-7; TRBD2 is a possible D gene (5 bases). This CDR3 is built from 15 residues. CDR1 is MNHEY and CDR2 is SMNVEV in the germline V gene (reference sequence). The V gene lost 5 bases and the J gene lost 2 bases, with 16 bases spanning the gap. The CDR3 sequence: CASSNRGDYTYEQYF. CDR3 DNA: TGTGCCAGCAGTAACCGGGGAGACTACACCTACGAGCAGTACTTC.

At least ten counts were recorded for this clonotype. This rearrangement joins TRBV10-1 to TRBJ2-3, with D possibly TRBD1 on 6 matching bases. Trimming stripped 3 bases from V and 2 bases from J, with 15 bases between. The CDR3 is 16 amino acids. Per germline, CDR1 WNHNN and CDR2 SYGVQD (reference sequence). The chain's CDR3 is CASSDRAGVPTDTQYF. DNA of the CDR3: TGCGCCAGCAGTGATCGGGCAGGGGTACCCACAGATACGCAGTATTTT.

This chain joins TRBV7-6 and TRBJ2-2; 12 bases line up with TRBD2. CDR1 and CDR2 from the germline V gene are SGHVS and FNYEAQ. V gave up 5 bases and J gave up 1 base; unmatched junction bases: 5. The CDR3 loop spans 17 amino acids. The CDR3 here is CASSLLTSGRNTGELFF. The CDR3 DNA sequence: TGTGCCAGCAGCCTCTTGACTAGCGGGAGGAACACCGGGGAGCTGTTTTTT. The full variable domain, rest sourced from reference TRBV7-6 and TRBJ2-2, is GAGVSQSPRYKVTKRGQDVALRCDPISGHVSLYWYRQALGQGPEFLTYFNYEAQQDKSGLPNDRFSAERPEGSISTLTIQRTEQRDSAMYRCASSLLTSGRNTGELFFGEGSRLTVL.

A few counts support this clonotype. This chain uses TRBV11-2 with TRBJ1-1; a weak D match, TRBD1 (5 bases). The CDR3 has 12 residues. CDR1 and CDR2 from the germline V gene are SGHAT and FQNNGV. Trimming removed 4 bases at V and 9 bases at J, with 12 bases between. CDR3 DNA sequence: TGTGCCAGCAGCTGGGACGGGAGGCAAGCTTTCTTT. Protein product: CASSWDGRQAFF.

Comment on this clonotype: A much larger clonotype is one base distant, so this may be a read error. The chain combines TRBV5-1 with TRBJ2-7; TRBD1 matches 8 bases. The CDR3 extends over 13 amino acids. Germline CDR1 is SGHRS and CDR2 is YFSETQ. The CDR3 is CASGLDRAFEQYF. CDR3 coding DNA: TGCGCCAGCGGCTTGGACAGGGCTTTCGAGCAGTACTTC.

This clonotype appeared many times. The chain has TRBV20-1 and TRBJ1-2; D might be TRBD1 (5 bases). The germline CDR1 and CDR2 sequences are DFQATT and SNEGSKA (reference sequence). Trimming shortened V by 2 bases and J by 7 bases, and 14 bases separated the two germline ends. This CDR3 contains 13 residues. CDR3 sequence: CSARPAGKGGYTF. The CDR3 DNA reads TGCAGTGCTAGACCGGCAGGGAAGGGTGGCTACACCTTC.

This clonotype was recorded many times. This chain connects TRBV10-3 to TRBJ2-7, with no clear D. Germline assignment: CDR1 ENHRY and CDR2 SYGVKD. The CDR3 length is 15 residues. V shed 6 bases and J shed 9 bases, with 24 bases lying between them. CDR3 region: CAISDEAVLARGQYF. As DNA, the CDR3 is TGTGCCATCAGCGACGAGGCCGTTTTGGCCCGAGGGCAGTACTTC.

Comment on this clonotype: The junction departs from germline at one end; a sequencing error may be responsible. The V and J genes are TRBV7-9 and TRBJ2-7; D is ambiguous. Germline values: CDR1 SEHNR, CDR2 FQNEAQ (reference sequence). The CDR3 sequence is 11 residues long. CDR3 loop: CASSLTDEEYF. Written as DNA, the CDR3 is TGTGCCAGCAGCTTAACAGACGAGGAGTACTTC. The full variable domain, rest sourced from reference TRBV7-9 and TRBJ2-7, is DTGVSQNPRHKITKRGQNVTFRCDPISEHNRLYWYRQTLGQGPEFLTYFQNEAQLEKSRLLSDRFSAERPKGSFSTLEIQRTEQGDSAMYLCASSLTDEEYFGPGTRLTVT.

The table lists this clonotype with many counts. J is TRBJ1-1 and V is TRBV4-3; D remains unclear. Germline V CDR1 and CDR2: LGHNA, YSLEER. This CDR3 spans 13 amino acids. Trimming cost V 0 bases and J 12 bases, with 14 bases left between them. CDR3 in amino acids: CASSQDRQSPSFF. As DNA, the CDR3 is TGCGCCAGCAGCCAAGATCGGCAGTCGCCCTCTTTCTTT.

The V gene is TRBV6-1, the J gene TRBJ1-3; D uncertain. CDR3 size: 14 residues. The V gene lost 6 bases and the J gene lost 0 bases, with 9 bases spanning the gap. CDR1 MNHNS and CDR2 SASEGT come from the germline V gene. CDR3 protein: CASSPTFSGNTIYF. The CDR3 bases are TGTGCCAGCAGCCCGACGTTCTCTGGAAACACCATATATTTT.

This clonotype was found many times. The chain recombines TRBV7-2 with TRBJ1-1; tentative D call: TRBD1 (5 bases). This CDR3 has 14 residues. V gave up 6 bases and J gave up 1 base, with 12 bases separating them. Germline V gives CDR1 SGHTA, CDR2 FQGNSA. This CDR3 is CASRAPGGNTEAFF. The CDR3 coding sequence is TGTGCCAGCAGAGCCCCTGGGGGGAACACTGAAGCTTTCTTT.

This clonotype was seen ten or more times. The genes are TRBV12-3 or TRBV12-4 and TRBJ2-1; D possibly corresponds to TRBD1 (5 bases). The CDR3 extends over 16 amino acids. The ends were cut back, 4 bases at V and 5 bases at J, with 18 bases in the middle. The CDR3 is CASSSNSRQPDNEQFF. The CDR3 nucleotides are TGTGCCAGCAGTTCCAACTCAAGACAGCCCGACAATGAGCAGTTCTTC.

This clonotype was seen ten or more times. This rearrangement joins TRBV7-2 to TRBJ2-3; 7 bases are a match to TRBD2. CDR3 length: 16 residues. Germline assignment: CDR1 SGHTA and CDR2 FQGNSA. Unmatched junction bases numbered 9, after V lost 5 bases and J lost 1 base. Written as DNA, the CDR3 is TGTGCCAGCAGCCCTTGGGAGGGAGTAGGCACAGATACGCAGTATTTT. Protein: CASSPWEGVGTDTQYF.

This clonotype was seen repeatedly, ten times or more. Here the CDR3 reads CSLGQGLNQPQHF. The CDR3 region has the DNA TGCAGTCTAGGACAGGGGTTAAATCAGCCCCAGCATTTT. This chain joins TRBV20-1 and TRBJ1-5; 9 bases match TRBD1. The CDR3 is made up of 13 amino acids. Per the germline V gene, CDR1 is DFQATT and CDR2 is SNEGSKA (reference sequence). V dropped 8 bases and J dropped 4; count of bases not matched to a gene: 6.

This clonotype was counted a few times. The chain is built from TRBV6-5 and TRBJ2-7; TRBD1 aligns across 9 bases. V was clipped by 4 bases and J by 5 bases; unmatched bases: 12. Germline V gene sequence: CDR1 MNHEY, CDR2 SVGAGI. The CDR3 has 16 residues. This CDR3 is CASSSPPGQGHNEQYF. The DNA for the CDR3 is TGTGCCAGCAGTTCCCCCCCGGGACAGGGTCATAACGAGCAGTACTTC.

This clonotype has a handful of counts. The chain links TRBV7-9 to TRBJ1-1, with 7 bases that match TRBD1. Trimming cost V 2 bases and J 5 bases; bases outside gene matches: 11. CDR1 SEHNR and CDR2 FQNEAQ come from the germline V gene (reference sequence). The CDR3 consists of 16 residues. The CDR3 loop reads CASSLPTGASRTEAFF. The CDR3 DNA follows: TGTGCCAGCAGCTTACCCACAGGGGCAAGTAGGACTGAAGCTTTCTTT.

The rearrangement uses TRBV30 and TRBJ2-2; no clear D. The CDR3 consists of 15 residues. Germline V gene sequence: CDR1 GTSNPN, CDR2 SVGIG (reference sequence). Trimming shortened V by 3 bases and J by 4 bases, and 15 bases separated the two germline ends. The CDR3 spells CAWSLSRSATGELFF. DNA of the CDR3: TGTGCCTGGAGCCTAAGTCGGTCAGCCACCGGGGAGCTGTTTTTT.

The chain combines TRBV7-2 with TRBJ1-4; D call uncertain. Germline V gene sequence: CDR1 SGHTA, CDR2 FQGNSA. Trimming cost V 5 bases and J 2 bases, with 12 bases left between them. The CDR3 is 15 amino acids. The CDR3 is CASSPVGRTNEKLFF. The CDR3 nucleotides are TGTGCCAGCAGCCCCGTGGGGAGGACTAATGAAAAACTGTTTTTT.

V gene TRBV5-4 combines with J gene TRBJ1-1; D is unresolved. The CDR3 spans 15 residues. V was shortened by 0 bases and J by 3 bases, with 12 bases between the two germline ends. Germline assignment: CDR1 SGHNT and CDR2 YYREEE (reference sequence). CDR3 DNA: TGTGCCAGCAGCTTGGCGGGCAGTTTATACACTGAAGCTTTCTTT. Translation: CASSLAGSLYTEAFF.

This clonotype was seen at least ten times. The J gene is TRBJ1-2, the V gene TRBV6-5, with 8 positions matching TRBD1. Losses at the gene ends were 2 bases for V and 2 bases for J; bases not matched to a gene: 28. The CDR3 is 23 residues long. Germline CDR1 is MNHEY and CDR2 is SVGAGI. Written as DNA, the CDR3 is TGTGCCAGCAGTTACCCCACTCGGGGGTCTTCAGGGGGCGCAGGGATTTCAAACTATGGCTACACCTTC. It is translated as CASSYPTRGSSGGAGISNYGYTF.

This clonotype was seen a few times. The CDR3 region is CASSLMMEGIQPQHF. CDR3 nucleotides: TGTGCCAGCAGCTTAATGATGGAGGGGATACAGCCCCAGCATTTT. J is TRBJ1-5 and V is TRBV7-8, with D perhaps TRBD1 (5 bases). The length of the CDR3 is 15 residues. CDR1 and CDR2 from the germline V gene are SGHVS and FQNEAQ. Trimming took off 2 bases at V and 7 bases at J, with 15 bases between the two ends.

This clonotype has a count of ten or more. The chain recombines TRBV3-1 with TRBJ1-5; D remains unclear. Germline assignment: CDR1 LGHDT and CDR2 YNNKEL (reference sequence). This CDR3 comprises 15 residues. V was trimmed by 0 bases and J by 2 bases, leaving 8 bases between them. The DNA for the CDR3 is TGTGCCAGCAGCCAAGACAGATTCGGCAATCAGCCCCAGCATTTT. As protein: CASSQDRFGNQPQHF.